This T cell receptor beta chain was profiled in a study of CD8 T cells in ankylosing spondylitis. The study's findings and limits: For ankylosing spondylitis blood, a TCR beta motif of 7 or 8 highly homologous variants appeared characteristic. Disease-linked clones reportedly concentrated significantly in matched ankylosing spondylitis synovial fluid. Disease-linked clones, CD8+, were relatively rare in peripheral blood.

J gave up 7 bases and V 4 bases, and 3 bases lay outside the gene matches. CDR1 and CDR2 from the germline V gene are SGHDN and FVKESK. The CDR3 consists of 13 residues. Note on this clonotype: Its antigen is as yet unknown.

In making TCR beta libraries, quantitative 5'-RACE with molecular barcodes was used. TCRdb analysed the 5' RACE reads with MiXCR anew, one entry per CDR3 protein. The sample contains 700,000 or so distinct CDR3 sequences, under 20% of which appear only once. The origin of this receptor is a male donor with ankylosing spondylitis. V is TRBV14 and J is TRBJ2-2; 7 positions match TRBD1. Source material: blood, either unsorted or a sorted T cell fraction (not recorded which). The CDR3: CASSPGQVGELFF. The CDR3 DNA reads as TGTGCCAGCAGCCCAGGACAGGTCGGGGAGCTGTTTTTT.